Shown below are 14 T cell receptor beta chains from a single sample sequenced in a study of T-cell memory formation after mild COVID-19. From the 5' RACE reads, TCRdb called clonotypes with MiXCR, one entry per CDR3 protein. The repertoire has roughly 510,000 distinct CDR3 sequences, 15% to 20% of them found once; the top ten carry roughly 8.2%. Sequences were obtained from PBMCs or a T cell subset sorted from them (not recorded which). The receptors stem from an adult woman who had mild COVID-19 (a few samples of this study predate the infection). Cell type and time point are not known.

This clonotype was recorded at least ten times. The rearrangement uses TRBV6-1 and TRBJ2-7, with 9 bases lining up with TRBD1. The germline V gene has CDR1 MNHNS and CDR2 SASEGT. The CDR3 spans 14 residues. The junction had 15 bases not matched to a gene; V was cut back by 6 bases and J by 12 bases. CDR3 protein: CASSDNQPGQGPYF. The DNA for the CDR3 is TGTGCCAGCAGCGATAACCAGCCAGGACAGGGGCCGTACTTC.

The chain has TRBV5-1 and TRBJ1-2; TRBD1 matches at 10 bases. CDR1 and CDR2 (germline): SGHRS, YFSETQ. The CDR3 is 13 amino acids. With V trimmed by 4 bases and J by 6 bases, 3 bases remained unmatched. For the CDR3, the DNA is TGCGCCAGCAGCAACGGACAGGGGGATGGCTACACCTTC. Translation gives CASSNGQGDGYTF.

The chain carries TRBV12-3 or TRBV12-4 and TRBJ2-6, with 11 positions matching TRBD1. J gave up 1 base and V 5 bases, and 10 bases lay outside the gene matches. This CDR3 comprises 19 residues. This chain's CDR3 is CASSPSAGTGGSGANVLTF. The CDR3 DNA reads TGTGCCAGCAGTCCGTCGGCCGGGACAGGGGGTTCTGGGGCCAACGTCCTGACTTTC.

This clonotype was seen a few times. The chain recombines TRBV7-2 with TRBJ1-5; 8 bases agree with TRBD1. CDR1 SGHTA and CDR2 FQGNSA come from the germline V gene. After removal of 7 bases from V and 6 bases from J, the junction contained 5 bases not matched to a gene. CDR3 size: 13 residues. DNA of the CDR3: TGTGCCAGCACCGCCGACAGGGGTCAGCCCCAGCATTTT. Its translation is CASTADRGQPQHF.

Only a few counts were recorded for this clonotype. The CDR3 loop reads CASSVGHLSNQPQHF. CDR3 nucleotide sequence: TGTGCCAGCAGCGTGGGACACCTTAGCAATCAGCCCCAGCATTTT. The J gene is TRBJ1-5, the V gene TRBV2; D might be TRBD1 (6 bases). The germline V gene has CDR1 SNHLY and CDR2 FYNNEI. The CDR3 has 15 amino acids. Trimming pared 6 bases from V and 0 bases from J, leaving 12 bases between.

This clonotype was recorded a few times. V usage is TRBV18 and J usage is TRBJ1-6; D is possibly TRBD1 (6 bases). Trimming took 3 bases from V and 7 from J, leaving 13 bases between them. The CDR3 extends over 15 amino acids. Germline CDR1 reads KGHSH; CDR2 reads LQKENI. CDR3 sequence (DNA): TGTGCCAGCTCACCGGGGGGGCTCACCAATTCACCCCTCCACTTT. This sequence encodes CASSPGGLTNSPLHF.

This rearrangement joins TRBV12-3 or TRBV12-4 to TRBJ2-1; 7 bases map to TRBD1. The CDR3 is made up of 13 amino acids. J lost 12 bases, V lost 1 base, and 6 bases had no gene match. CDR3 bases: TGTGCCAGCAGTTTAGACCTGACAGGGCCGCAGTTCTTC. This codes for CASSLDLTGPQFF.

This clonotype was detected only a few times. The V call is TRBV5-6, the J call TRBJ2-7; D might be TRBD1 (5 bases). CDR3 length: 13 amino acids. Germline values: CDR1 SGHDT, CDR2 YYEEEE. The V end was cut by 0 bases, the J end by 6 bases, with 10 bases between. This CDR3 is CASSLGRGSEQYF. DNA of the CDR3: TGTGCCAGCAGCTTGGGTAGGGGTAGCGAGCAGTACTTC. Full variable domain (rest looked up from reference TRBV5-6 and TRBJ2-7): DAGVTQSPTHLIKTRGQQVTLRCSPKSGHDTVSWYQQALGQGPQFIFQYYEEEERQRGNFPDRFSGHQFPNYSSELNVNALLLGDSALYLCASSLGRGSEQYFGPGTRLTVT.

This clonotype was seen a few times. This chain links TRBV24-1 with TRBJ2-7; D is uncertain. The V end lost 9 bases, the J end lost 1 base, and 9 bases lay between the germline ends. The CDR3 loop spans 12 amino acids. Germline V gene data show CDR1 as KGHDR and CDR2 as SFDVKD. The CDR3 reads CATQGQSYEQYF. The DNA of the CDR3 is TGTGCCACCCAAGGGCAGTCCTACGAGCAGTACTTC.

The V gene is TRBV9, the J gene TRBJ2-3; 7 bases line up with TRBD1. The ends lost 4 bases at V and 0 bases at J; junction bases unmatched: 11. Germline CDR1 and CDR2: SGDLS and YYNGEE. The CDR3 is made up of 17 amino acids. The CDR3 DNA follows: TGTGCCAGCAGCCCGGGTGAGGGACAGCCTAGCACAGATACGCAGTATTTT. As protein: CASSPGEGQPSTDTQYF.

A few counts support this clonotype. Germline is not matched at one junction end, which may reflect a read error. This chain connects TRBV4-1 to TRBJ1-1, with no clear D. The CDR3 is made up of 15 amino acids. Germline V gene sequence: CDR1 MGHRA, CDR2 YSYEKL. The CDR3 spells CASQVGSQRNAEAFF. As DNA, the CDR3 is TGCGCCAGCCAAGTCGGGTCCCAAAGGAACGCTGAAGCTTTCTTT.

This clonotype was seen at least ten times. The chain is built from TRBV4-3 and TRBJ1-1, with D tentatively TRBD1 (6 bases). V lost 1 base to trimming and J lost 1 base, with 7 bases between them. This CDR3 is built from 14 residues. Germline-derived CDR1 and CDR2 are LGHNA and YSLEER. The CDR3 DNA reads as TGCGCCAGCAGCCAAGGACAGGCGAACACTGAAGCTTTCTTT. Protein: CASSQGQANTEAFF.

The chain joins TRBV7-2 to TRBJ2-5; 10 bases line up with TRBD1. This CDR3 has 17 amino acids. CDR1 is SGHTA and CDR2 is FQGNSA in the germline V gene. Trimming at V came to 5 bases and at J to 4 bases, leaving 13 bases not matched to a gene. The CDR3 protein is CASSPQGWGQGTETQYF. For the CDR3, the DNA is TGTGCCAGCAGCCCACAAGGTTGGGGACAGGGGACAGAGACCCAGTACTTC.

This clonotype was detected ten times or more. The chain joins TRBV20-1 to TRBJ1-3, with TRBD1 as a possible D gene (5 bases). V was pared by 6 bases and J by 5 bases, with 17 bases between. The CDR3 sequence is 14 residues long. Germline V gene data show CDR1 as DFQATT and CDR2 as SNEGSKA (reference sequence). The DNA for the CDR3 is TGCAGTGCCATTCGGGAGGGACTAAGAAACACCATATATTTT. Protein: CSAIREGLRNTIYF.